This note documents a single T cell receptor beta chain sequence. This sample was included in a study of blood T cell repertoires in COVID-19. The wider study: Acute and convalescent COVID-19 samples came from the United States, Italy and Spain.

In terms of age and location, participants ranged from roughly 18 to 95 years and lived in under 30 US areas. All exposed participants met a person with COVID-19 within 2 weeks before entering the study. Germline-derived CDR1 and CDR2 are SGDLS and YYNGEE. The CDR3 is made up of 14 amino acids. Trimming pared 6 bases from V and 2 bases from J, leaving 12 bases between. Sequencing used immunoSEQ multiplex PCR; TCRdb keeps in-frame clones, though not all of them. Of 200,000 to 300,000 clones listed, around nine tenths are singletons. The sequence derives from a woman in her forties who had been exposed to COVID-19. The sample consisted of PBMCs or T cells enriched from blood (not recorded which). The rearrangement uses TRBV9 and TRBJ1-3, with D possibly matching TRBD1 (5 bases). The CDR3 coding sequence is TGTGCCAGCACCCCTGGGGGGACTGGAAACACCATATATTTT. Translated: CASTPGGTGNTIYF.